This T cell receptor (beta chain) is from a study of blood T cell repertoires in COVID-19 (dated by TCRdb to about 2020). Regarding the study in general: Collaborator samples came from the United States, Italy and Spain and covered acute and convalescent phases of COVID-19. The prospective study material was composed of cDNA or gDNA derived from T cells, B-cell-depleted T cells, or PBMCs. Subjects who had been exposed to COVID-19, were actively infected with it, or had recovered from it provided the deeply sampled blood TCRbeta repertoires that made up the dataset. The repertoires were made available in a free public database intended to serve as a resource for research on the immune response to SARS-CoV-2. The samples were drawn from the first 160 participants of the ongoing ImmuneRACE study and from roughly 1,300 subjects provided by 6 global collaborators. Sample metadata almost always included a de-identified subject ID, COVID-19 status, age in years and sex. Where available, HLA class I and class II types were obtained from metadata supplied by the sample provider rather than from assay-based typing.

Its CDR3 holds 13 amino acids, cysteine through phenylalanine. The CDR3 DNA has 39 bases and is translated from base 1. V is shortened by 8 bases, J by 0 bases, and the region joining them spans 13 bases. In the germline V gene, CDR1 corresponds to SQVTM and CDR2 to ANQGSEA. TCRbeta CDR3 regions were amplified from genomic DNA by means of the immunoSEQ Assay, a bias-controlled multiplex PCR. Turning to the authors' computational methods: The number of nucleated cells in each sample was estimated by amplification of reference gene primers within the assay. Sequence reads were collapsed and filtered to measure the absolute abundance of every unique TCRbeta CDR3 rearrangement. For each sample, productive Simpson clonality was calculated by taking the square root of Simpson's diversity index across productive rearrangements. Here the immuneACCESS table is served through TCRdb, limited to in-frame sequences with V and J called. Missing clones are a known gap in these copies; in checked studies unresolved V genes cover under half, and the rest lacks a known reason. The V and J calls and clone size were taken over from that table, and D and trimming were inferred from the DNA. The sample contains about 390,000 clones, 85% to 90% of them found a single time. The ten top clones hold around 10% of the sample.

As regards this clone: This clone's antigen is unknown. Base qualities are not at hand, and no much larger clone is one base apart.

What the research found in general, with its limitations: The quantity of clinical and demographic metadata differed by source and by participant and was supplied without curation.

Participants in the prospective study were aged about 18 to 90 years, lived in about two dozen United States geographic areas, and enrolled through a virtual design. In the prospective study, cohorts were assigned on the basis of participant-reported clinical history obtained from a screening survey and a study questionnaire. Recovered participants in ImmuneRACE Cohort 3 were defined by two consecutive negative NP/OP PCR tests, clearance by a healthcare professional, or resolution of symptoms. Each participant in the prospective study had whole blood, serum and a nasopharyngeal or oropharyngeal swab collected by mobile phlebotomists. Prospective study participants could optionally give additional blood draws and questionnaires over an approximately 2-month period. Before DNA extraction, blood samples from the prospective study were shipped at room temperature or frozen.

Sequencing used PBMCs or T cells enriched from blood (not recorded which). This chain joins TRBV29-1 to TRBJ1-2; matching of 6 bases hints at TRBD1 as the D gene. This clonotype was sampled from a woman aged 45-65 years who had recovered from COVID-19. The nucleotides are TGCAGCTATGAACAGGGACCTAACTATGGCTACACCTTC. Its protein product is CSYEQGPNYGYTF.